The 21 T cell receptor beta chains presented below share a single source sample, sequenced in a study of PD-1 blockade in classical Hodgkin lymphoma. Generated by immunoSEQ multiplex PCR, the TCRdb table keeps only in-frame clones and is missing some. The table records 30,000 or so clones, 85% to 95% of them present only once. Time point specified: newly diagnosed, previously untreated cHL patient sample. What was sequenced was peripheral blood mononuclear cells (PBMCs). Receptors were obtained from a human donor with classical Hodgkin lymphoma.

The rearrangement uses TRBV4-1 and TRBJ2-4, with a tentative D call TRBD1 (6 bases). This CDR3 contains 18 residues. The V end lost 1 base, the J end lost 0 bases, and 16 bases lay between the germline ends. Germline V CDR1 and CDR2: MGHRA, YSYEKL. The CDR3 is CASSQGAAQGLAKNIQYF. The CDR3, as DNA: TGCGCCAGCAGCCAAGGGGCCGCACAGGGCCTAGCCAAAAACATTCAGTACTTC.

V is TRBV16 and J is TRBJ2-1; the match to TRBD2 covers 7 bases. V shed 2 bases, J shed 7 bases, and the junction held 2 bases outside the gene matches. Germline loops: CDR1 KGHSY, CDR2 FQNENV. The CDR3 spans 13 residues. This CDR3 reads CASSQARGNEQFF. The CDR3 bases are TGTGCCAGCAGCCAAGCGCGGGGGAATGAGCAGTTCTTC. Full variable domain (remainder filled in from reference TRBV16 and TRBJ2-1): GEEVAQTPKHLVRGEGQKAKLYCAPIKGHSYVFWYQQVLKNEFKFLISFQNENVFDETGMPKERFSAKCLPNSPCSLEIQATKLEDSAVYFCASSQARGNEQFFGPGTRLTVL.

This rearrangement joins TRBV9 to TRBJ1-1; possibly TRBD1 for D (5 bases). Germline CDR1 and CDR2: SGDLS and YYNGEE. CDR3 length: 14 residues. Trimming took off 6 bases at V and 3 bases at J, with 15 bases between the two ends. CDR3 sequence reads: CASTSGSRDTEAFF. The CDR3 DNA follows: TGTGCCAGCACCTCGGGATCCAGGGACACTGAAGCTTTCTTT.

The chain is built from TRBV10-3 and TRBJ2-3; 14 nucleotides agree with TRBD2. The CDR3 is made up of 16 amino acids. Looked up from germline, CDR1 is ENHRY and CDR2 is SYGVKD. The J segment lost 4 bases and the V segment lost 4 bases, leaving 4 bases of the junction unmatched. The CDR3 region is CAISVQTSGRADTQYF. The CDR3 region has the DNA TGTGCCATCAGTGTACAGACTAGCGGGAGGGCAGATACGCAGTATTTT.

This clone was counted a single time. The chain couples TRBV5-1 to TRBJ1-2; the D is unclear. CDR1 is SGHRS, CDR2 YFSETQ, per germline. The CDR3 covers 15 residues. The germline V and J ends were trimmed by 5 bases and 5 bases, with 19 bases remaining between them. The CDR3 DNA follows: TGCGCCAGCAGGCCAGGACCCCGGGGAGCTTATGGCTACACCTTC. Its protein product is CASRPGPRGAYGYTF.

This CDR3 is CASIQKIGTGTRLGYTF. In DNA, the CDR3 is TGTGCCAGTATCCAAAAAATCGGGACGGGAACCCGCTTGGGCTACACCTTC. The chain carries TRBV19 and TRBJ1-2; perhaps TRBD1 as D (5 bases). Trimming removed 7 bases at V and 8 bases at J, with 29 bases between. The CDR3 is 17 residues long. Germline loops: CDR1 LNHDA, CDR2 SQIVND (reference sequence).

J is TRBJ1-2 and V is TRBV5-5; TRBD1 is a possible D gene (6 bases). With 2 bases removed from V and 5 bases from J, the gap between germline ends came to 10 bases. The CDR3 has 13 amino acids. From germline, CDR1 is SGHKS and CDR2 YYEKEE (reference sequence). The CDR3, as DNA: TGTGCCAGCAGCTTCGACAGGAGATATGGCTACACCTTC. Its protein product is CASSFDRRYGYTF.

The chain joins TRBV18 to TRBJ2-3; D is uncertain. CDR1 is KGHSH, CDR2 LQKENI, per germline. The CDR3 has 13 residues. The V and J ends lost 5 bases and 1 base respectively, with 7 bases between them. The CDR3: CASSSAGTDTQYF. Written as DNA, the CDR3 is TGTGCCAGCTCATCGGCTGGCACAGATACGCAGTATTTT.

The chain uses TRBV6-1 and TRBJ2-3; 8 bases agree with TRBD2. CDR3 length equals 13 residues. V shed 8 bases, J shed 4 bases, and the junction held 5 bases outside the gene matches. CDR1 MNHNS and CDR2 SASEGT come from the germline V gene. The CDR3 here is CASASGRPDTQYF. In nucleotides, the CDR3 is TGTGCCAGCGCTAGCGGGCGGCCAGATACGCAGTATTTT.

The CDR3 protein is CASGTGNTEAFF. The CDR3 region has the DNA TGTGCCAGCGGTACAGGGAACACTGAAGCTTTCTTT. The rearrangement links TRBV25-1 to TRBJ1-1; a possible D gene is TRBD1 (5 bases). The CDR3 loop spans 12 amino acids. V dropped 8 bases and J dropped 1 base, with 8 bases sitting between them. From germline, CDR1 is MGHDK and CDR2 SYGVNS.

The V call is TRBV5-1, the J call TRBJ2-3; possibly TRBD1 for D (5 bases). The germline V gene has CDR1 SGHRS and CDR2 YFSETQ. The CDR3 spans 14 residues. Between the trimmed V and J ends, which lost 0 bases and 2 bases, there was a span of 7 bases. The CDR3 region has the DNA TGCGCCAGCAGCTTGGGGGGCGACACAGATACGCAGTATTTT. It is translated as CASSLGGDTDTQYF.

The V gene is TRBV28, the J gene TRBJ2-1, with TRBD2 identical over 10 bases. The junction had 12 bases not matched to a gene; V was cut back by 3 bases and J by 7 bases. Looked up from germline, CDR1 is MDHEN and CDR2 is SYDVKM. CDR3 size: 17 residues. CDR3 DNA sequence: TGTGCCAGCAGTTTTGGGTTTTTAGCGGGAGGCGGGAATGAGCAGTTCTTC. It is translated as CASSFGFLAGGGNEQFF.

This clone turned up a few times. The chain recombines TRBV6-4 with TRBJ2-1; 13 bases agree with TRBD2. CDR1 and CDR2 from the germline V gene are MRHNA and SNTAGT. This CDR3 has 15 amino acids. The V segment lost 6 bases and the J segment 9 bases; nucleotides outside the gene matches: 8. The CDR3 protein is CASSPGTSGAREQFF. The CDR3 nucleotides are TGTGCCAGCAGCCCCGGGACTAGCGGGGCTCGTGAGCAGTTCTTC.

This clone appeared once. The chain is built from TRBV10-3 and TRBJ1-1, with TRBD1 identical over 9 bases. Germline values: CDR1 ENHRY, CDR2 SYGVKD. This CDR3 spans 17 amino acids. J was trimmed by 1 base and V by 5 bases; bases with no gene match: 11. CDR3 amino acids: CAISRPPGTGSNTEAFF. The CDR3 DNA reads as TGTGCCATCAGTAGGCCTCCCGGGACAGGGTCGAACACTGAAGCTTTCTTT.

This clone was seen a single time. The J gene is TRBJ2-7, the V gene TRBV10-3; 14 nucleotides match TRBD2. V shed 6 bases and J 4 bases; nucleotides not matched to a gene: 2. Per the germline V gene, CDR1 is ENHRY and CDR2 is SYGVKD. This CDR3 comprises 14 residues. The CDR3 reads CAIRGTSGSYEQYF. The DNA for the CDR3 is TGTGCCATCAGGGGGACTAGCGGGAGTTACGAGCAGTACTTC.

The chain carries TRBV7-3 and TRBJ2-3, with 12 nucleotides matching TRBD2. Germline V gene lookup returns CDR1 SGHTA and CDR2 FQGTGA. J lost 0 bases, V lost 5 bases, and 6 bases had no gene match. CDR3 length: 17 amino acids. The DNA of the CDR3 is TGTGCCAGCAGCGATAGACTAGCGGGGGCTAGCACAGATACGCAGTATTTT. Translated, it gives CASSDRLAGASTDTQYF.

V usage is TRBV28 and J usage is TRBJ1-5; D not certain. The CDR3 has 13 residues. The V and J ends lost 6 bases and 7 bases respectively, with 13 bases between them. CDR1 MDHEN and CDR2 SYDVKM come from the germline V gene. CDR3: CASSPPSGQPQHF. The CDR3 DNA is TGTGCCAGCAGCCCTCCCTCGGGGCAGCCCCAGCATTTT.

The chain has TRBV5-4 and TRBJ2-3; D is perhaps TRBD2 (5 bases). Germline V gene data show CDR1 as SGHNT and CDR2 as YYREEE (reference sequence). CDR3 length: 14 amino acids. V was cut by 4 bases and J by 4 bases, with 13 bases left in between. The CDR3 reads CASSQSEGSDTQYF. The DNA of the CDR3 is TGTGCCAGCAGCCAGTCTGAGGGCTCAGATACGCAGTATTTT.

This chain uses TRBV6-4 with TRBJ1-2; D gene ambiguous. The V and J ends lost 2 bases and 0 bases respectively, with 16 bases between them. Looked up from germline, CDR1 is MRHNA and CDR2 is SNTAGT. The CDR3 loop spans 17 amino acids. The CDR3 DNA reads as TGTGCCAGCAGTGACGTCTGGTCAGCAGACCCTAACTATGGCTACACCTTC. Residues: CASSDVWSADPNYGYTF.

This chain joins TRBV6-5 and TRBJ2-7; no clear D gene. V gave up 2 bases and J gave up 2 bases, with 4 bases separating them. CDR3 length: 12 residues. The germline V gene encodes CDR1 MNHEY and CDR2 SVGAGI. This chain's CDR3 is CASSYTAYEQYF. The CDR3 bases are TGTGCCAGCAGTTACACAGCCTACGAGCAGTACTTC.

V gene TRBV28 combines with J gene TRBJ2-7; no clear D. CDR1 MDHEN and CDR2 SYDVKM come from the germline V gene. This CDR3 comprises 14 residues. The V gene lost 3 bases and the J gene lost 6 bases, with 15 bases spanning the gap. The CDR3 spells CASSLSGGPSEQYF. CDR3 DNA: TGTGCCAGCAGTTTGAGTGGTGGGCCCAGCGAGCAGTACTTC.